This TCR beta chain was profiled in a study of cytomegalovirus exposure and HLA in healthy donors (dated by TCRdb to 2016 to 2017). At the level of the whole study: An earlier analysis of roughly 570 of the donors reported roughly 300 Gb of sequence data and 95 million to 130 million unique TCR beta sequences obtained from approximately 180 million T cells. About 280 gigabases of sequencing data and approximately 85 million unique TCR sequences were included in an early release covering over 600 HLA-typed donors. Of the 398 genotyped donors, approximately 81% were placed in the genetic ancestry cluster associated with self-reported Caucasian donors. The number of typed donors differed by locus: about 620-630 for A, B, C, DRB1 and DQB1; some 540 for DQA1; roughly 600 for DPA1; and roughly 470 for DPB1. Among around 400 genotyped donors of the cohort, an average of approximately 250,000 unique TCR beta nucleotide sequences were sequenced per donor, roughly a sixth of them non-productive. Because of strong linkage in the cohort, roughly five DR-DQ haplotypes were treated as single units for association and clustering. To decide whether each TCR beta V gene segment behaved as functional or pseudogenic, an earlier analysis of some 600 of the donors relied on high-throughput TCR beta sequencing. Donor age, sex, ethnicity and CMV serostatus were collected together with the repertoire data. HLA typing included class I and class II loci at four-digit resolution. The study used immunosequencing to profile the T cell repertoires of several hundred subjects and linked those repertoires to cytomegalovirus serostatus. All discovery cohort repertoires had been generated on a single sequencing platform. To predict cytomegalovirus infection status, the study combined high-throughput TCR immunosequencing, statistical association of individual TCRs with disease status, and machine learning. In a later genetic analysis, genome-wide SNP genotypes for about 55% of the 666 donors were used, and that subset was treated as a discovery cohort. A separate validation cohort of over 95 different subjects was used in addition to the approximately 700-subject first cohort. Rather than drawing on any new phenotypic data, the later analysis identified candidate immune exposures from TCR beta sequences and the way those sequences occurred across donors. The study aimed to test whether cataloging public T cell receptors could reveal signatures of past pathogen exposure. A later analysis re-analyzed previously published TCR beta repertoires from roughly 600 donors and added high-resolution HLA genotyping to study TCR occurrence patterns.

Receptor libraries were prepared by the immunoSEQ multiplex PCR assay. The multiplex PCR relied on a mix of 60 forward primers for TCR Vbeta segments and 13 reverse primers for TCR Jbeta segments. The CDR3 region of rearranged TCR beta genes was amplified from genomic DNA by a multiplex PCR assay. The Illumina HiSeq System was used to sequence the amplified TCR beta libraries as 87-base-pair reads. In the original analysis: A later analysis counted approximately 84 million unique TCR beta chains across the 550 to 700 repertoires, and roughly 9.9 million of these chains were shared by at least two donors. A nearest-neighbor algorithm error-corrected the raw reads and collapsed the reads into unique sequences, merging closely related sequences to remove PCR and sequencing errors. CDR3 sequences were aligned to IMGT reference sequences to assign V, D and J gene segments. For a sequence to be retained, a match of at least six nucleotides was required to both a V gene segment and a J gene segment. A rearrangement was called productive if the CDR3 had no stop codons and remained in frame with V and J, and every other rearrangement was called non-productive. Following IMGT convention, CDR3 was defined as the stretch from the second conserved V-encoded cysteine to the conserved J-encoded phenylalanine. In an earlier analysis of roughly 610 of the donors, sequences lacking an unambiguous match to a single V gene segment were excluded. In an earlier analysis of around 590 of the donors, a V segment was called functional when productive rearrangements were above 56.7%, and segregating when the standard deviation between donors exceeded 5%. A statistical classification framework was developed to diagnose cytomegalovirus status using the catalog of TCR beta chain sequences. V and J gene assignment, in a later analysis, came from comparing TCR nucleotide sequences with IMGT/GENE-DB human TR gene sequences. In a later analysis, CDR3 sequences and most-parsimonious VDJ recombination scenarios were assigned using the TCRdist pipeline. A later analysis defined each TCR beta chain by its CDR3 amino acid sequence plus V-gene family, and excluded reads lacking a unique V-gene family. To address suspected cross-contamination and a sequencing artifact, a later analysis removed 550 to 750 highly shared, low-generation-probability nucleotide sequences. In a later analysis, a clonal expansion index was calculated for each public chain from normalized within-repertoire ranks of inferred template counts. A later analysis computed generation probabilities with a VDJ recombination model fitted to out-of-frame rearrangements, and checked the results against IGoR. A later analysis scored TCR-TCR, TCR-HLA and TCR-CMV co-occurrence with hypergeometric tests, applying a repertoire-size bias correction to TCR pairs. To estimate false discovery rates, a later analysis permuted the HLA or CMV assignments 20 times. A later analysis grouped co-occurring TCRs with DBSCAN, adding TCRdist sequence similarity when clustering within HLA-allele-positive subsets. Co-occurrence clustering excluded repertoires with fewer than 30,000 or more than 120,000 public chains, plus five with anomalous nucleotide sharing. Here the immuneACCESS table is served through TCRdb, limited to in-frame sequences with V and J called. Missing clones are a known gap in these copies; in checked studies unresolved V genes cover under half, and the rest lacks a known reason. Clone size and the V and J calls come from that table; the DNA yielded D and trimming. The table for this sample lists about 190,000 clones; about 86% of them were counted only once. Clones ranked in the top ten supply roughly 0.32% of the sample.

On the study overall, not on this receptor specifically: In vitro tests confirmed that a few of the cytomegalovirus-associated TCR beta chains recognize cytomegalovirus antigens. Specific HLA alleles were associated with 16,951 TCR beta sequences at a false discovery rate of 0.05 in a later analysis. The authors suggested that the approach could potentially be generalized to other disease states and immunological phenotypes. A further reported finding was that TCR beta sequences accurately predicted the HLA-A and HLA-B alleles for most subjects in the first cohort. In a later genetic analysis, fewer N-insertions in productive TCRs were reported among donors in an Asian-associated ancestry cluster than the roughly 700-donor mean. In a later analysis, HLA-associated TCR beta chains were found to be more clonally expanded and to have lower generation probabilities than equally common non-associated chains. This cohort had only TCR beta chains sequenced, and the lack of alpha or paired-chain data limited which features could be detected. In an earlier analysis of about 550 of the donors, most TCR beta V segments were observed in productive rearrangements about 90% or about 30% of the time, broadly matching IMGT annotations. Some IMGT-functional V segments, including TRBV6-2 and TRBV6-3, could not be distinguished by the 87-base-pair reads and were therefore excluded. In a later analysis, TCR association rates were found to vary across HLA loci, with the most associated TCRs seen for DRB1 alleles and the fewest for HLA-C alleles. The only immune exposure information available for the cohort was CMV serostatus. A later analysis found that most CMV-associated TCR beta chains appeared HLA-restricted, with HLA associations seemingly driven largely by CMV exposure. A later analysis reported that several top co-occurrence clusters appeared linked to parvovirus B19, influenza, CMV and Epstein-Barr virus. Because counts were too low, about 18 rarely observed V segments, including chromosome 9 orphons, were excluded from the earlier analysis of under 650 of the donors. Roughly uniform sequencing depth across donors was assumed in presence/absence analyses, although this assumption may not hold. Because some donors lacked HLA typing at each locus, the association tests relied only on the typed subset. In both the original and validation cohorts, the classifier was reported to diagnose cytomegalovirus status with high specificity and sensitivity. A group of highly shared sequence variants was considered likely to be a technical artifact of the sequencing pipeline. Linkage disequilibrium might explain the correlated functional status among segregating V segments, but an unknown experimental factor could not be ruled out. Most TCR sequences were observed very rarely across donors, whereas some public TCRs were present in many individuals. Strong co-occurrence of HLA alleles, especially DR and DQ, made assigning TCR associations to individual alleles difficult. In a later genetic analysis, a missense DCLRE1C variant was associated with V-gene and J-gene trimming of TCR beta chains, and the association was replicated in an independent cohort. A total of roughly 160 TCR beta chains were listed by the study as associated with cytomegalovirus.

The cohort consisted of 666 healthy bone marrow donors. At the time of sampling, every cohort member was nominally healthy, though immune exposures that went unrecorded were likely present. The donor was CMV seronegative and was included in the group of hundreds of seronegative cohort members. Each donor provided a peripheral blood sample, and peripheral blood mononuclear cells were used for TCR beta sequencing. The Qiagen DNeasy Blood Extraction Kit was used to extract genomic DNA from the blood cell samples. CDR1 GTSNPN and CDR2 SVGIG are derived from the germline V gene (reference sequence). From its cysteine to its phenylalanine, the CDR3 spans 13 amino acids. The read is trimmed to its CDR3 DNA, 39 bases read in frame from base 1. V gives up 3 bases and J gives up 4 bases, and the segment between their germline ends measures 12 bases. This clone was seen only once. There is no known antigen for this receptor. Qualities for individual bases were not recorded, and no much larger clone is one base off.

Sequencing was performed on PBMCs. The receptor comes from a woman aged 30 to 39 in good health and CMV-seronegative. The chain links TRBV30 with TRBJ2-5; a tentative D match to TRBD1 spans 5 bases. The DNA sequence is TGTGCCTGGAGGGCCCTAGGGGCAGAGACCCAGTACTTC. The resulting protein is CAWRALGAETQYF.